This TCR beta chain comes out of a study of OX40 agonist ivuxolimab in advanced cancers. Study details: Patients were dosed with the agonistic anti-OX40 (CD134) antibody ivuxolimab.

Germline CDR1 is SGDLS and CDR2 is YYNGEE. CDR3 length: 16 amino acids. Losses at the gene ends were 2 bases for V and 5 bases for J; bases not matched to a gene: 5. The assay was immunoSEQ multiplex PCR, and TCRdb's table has in-frame clones only and misses some. The repertoire has about 45,000 clones, approximately 80% of them found once; the top ten carry 2% to 3%. Sequencing was performed on CD4+ or CD8+ T cells sorted from blood, taken in a trial of the OX40 agonist ivuxolimab. The V call is TRBV9, the J call TRBJ2-1; 12 bases match TRBD2. This clonotype originated in an adult with an advanced solid tumor such as melanoma, head and neck, liver or kidney cancer. The CDR3 here is CASSVSTSGGHNEQFF. In nucleotides, the CDR3 is TGTGCCAGCAGCGTTTCGACTAGCGGGGGCCACAATGAGCAGTTCTTC.